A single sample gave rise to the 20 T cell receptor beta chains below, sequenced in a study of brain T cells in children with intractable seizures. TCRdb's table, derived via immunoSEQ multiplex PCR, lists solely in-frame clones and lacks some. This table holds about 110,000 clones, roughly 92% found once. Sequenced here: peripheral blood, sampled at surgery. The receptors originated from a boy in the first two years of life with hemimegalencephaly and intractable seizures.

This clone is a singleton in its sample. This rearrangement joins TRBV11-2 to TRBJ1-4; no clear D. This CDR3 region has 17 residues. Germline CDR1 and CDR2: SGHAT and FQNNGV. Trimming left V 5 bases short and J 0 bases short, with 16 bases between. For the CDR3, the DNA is TGTGCCAGCAGCCACAGCGGGGAAGGGTCAACTAATGAAAAACTGTTTTTT. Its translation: CASSHSGEGSTNEKLFF.

CDR3 DNA: TGTGCCACCGCCAGGACAGATACGCAGTATTTT. Its translation: CATARTDTQYF. The chain carries TRBV24-1 and TRBJ2-3; D is unclear. Per the germline V gene, CDR1 is KGHDR and CDR2 is SFDVKD. The CDR3 is made up of 11 amino acids. V was shortened by 9 bases and J by 3 bases, with 6 bases between the two germline ends.

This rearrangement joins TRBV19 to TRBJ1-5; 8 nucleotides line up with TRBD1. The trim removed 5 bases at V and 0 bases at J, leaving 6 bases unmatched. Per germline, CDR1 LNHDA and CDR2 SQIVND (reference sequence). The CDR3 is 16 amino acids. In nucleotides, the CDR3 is TGTGCCAGTAGTTCGGACAGGGCGTATAGCAATCAGCCCCAGCATTTT. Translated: CASSSDRAYSNQPQHF. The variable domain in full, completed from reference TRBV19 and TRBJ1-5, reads DGGITQSPKYLFRKEGQNVTLSCEQNLNHDAMYWYRQDPGQGLRLIYYSQIVNDFQKGDIAEGYSVSREKKESFPLTVTSAQKNPTAFYLCASSSDRAYSNQPQHFGDGTRLSIL.

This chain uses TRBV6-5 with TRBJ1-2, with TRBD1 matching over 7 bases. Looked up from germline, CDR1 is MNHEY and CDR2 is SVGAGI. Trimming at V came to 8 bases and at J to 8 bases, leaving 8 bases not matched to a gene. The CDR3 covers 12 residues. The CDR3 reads CASGPGGLGYTF. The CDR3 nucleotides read TGTGCCAGCGGGCCAGGGGGTCTCGGCTACACCTTC.

CDR3 in DNA: TGTGCCTGGAGTCTGGAGGGCCCCTACGAGCAGTACTTC. Its translation is CAWSLEGPYEQYF. The chain couples TRBV30 to TRBJ2-7, with D tentatively TRBD2 (6 bases). CDR1 and CDR2 from the germline V gene are GTSNPN and SVGIG (reference sequence). CDR3 length: 13 amino acids. The germline V and J ends were trimmed by 2 bases and 2 bases, with 10 bases remaining between them.

The chain's CDR3 is CASSLGGLAGPSYEQYF. Written as DNA, the CDR3 is TGTGCCAGCAGCTTAGGGGGACTAGCGGGACCGTCCTACGAGCAGTACTTC. V is TRBV13 and J is TRBJ2-7; 13 bases map to TRBD2. CDR1 is PRHDT, CDR2 FYEKMQ, per germline (reference sequence). Germline trimming cut 0 bases from V and 1 base from J; bases unmatched to any gene: 3. The CDR3 consists of 17 residues. The full variable domain, completed using reference TRBV13 and TRBJ2-7, is AAGVIQSPRHLIKEKRETATLKCYPIPRHDTVYWYQQGPGQDPQFLISFYEKMQSDKGSIPDRFSAQQFSDYHSELNMSSLELGDSALYFCASSLGGLAGPSYEQYFGPGTRLTVT.

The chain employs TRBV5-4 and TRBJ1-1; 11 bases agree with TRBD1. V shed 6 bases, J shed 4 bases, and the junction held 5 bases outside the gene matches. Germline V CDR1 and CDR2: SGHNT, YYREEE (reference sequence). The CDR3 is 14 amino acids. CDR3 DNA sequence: TGTGCCAGCAAGGGACAGGGGGTAAGCACTGAAGCTTTCTTT. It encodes CASKGQGVSTEAFF.

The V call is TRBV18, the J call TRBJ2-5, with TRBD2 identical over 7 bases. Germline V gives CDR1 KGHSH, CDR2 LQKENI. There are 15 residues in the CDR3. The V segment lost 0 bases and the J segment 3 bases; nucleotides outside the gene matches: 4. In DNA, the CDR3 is TGTGCCAGCTCACCACCTGGGCTAGCGGAAGAGACCCAGTACTTC. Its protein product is CASSPPGLAEETQYF.

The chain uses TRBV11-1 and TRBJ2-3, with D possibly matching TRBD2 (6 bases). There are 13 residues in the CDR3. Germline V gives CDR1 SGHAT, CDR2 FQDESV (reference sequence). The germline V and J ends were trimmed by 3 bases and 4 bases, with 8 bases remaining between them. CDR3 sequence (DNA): TGTGCCAGCAGCTTTGGGAGGCCAGATACGCAGTATTTT. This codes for CASSFGRPDTQYF.

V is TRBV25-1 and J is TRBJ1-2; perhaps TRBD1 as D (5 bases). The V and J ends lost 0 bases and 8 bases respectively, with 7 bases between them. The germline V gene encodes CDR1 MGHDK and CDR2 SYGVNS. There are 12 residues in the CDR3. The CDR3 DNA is TGTGCCAGCAGTGAATACCCAGGGGGCTACACCTTC. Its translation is CASSEYPGGYTF.

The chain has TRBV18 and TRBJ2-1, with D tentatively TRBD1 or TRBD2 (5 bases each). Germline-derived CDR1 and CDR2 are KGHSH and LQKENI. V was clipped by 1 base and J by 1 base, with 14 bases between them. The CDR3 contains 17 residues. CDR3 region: CASSPQAGTQSYNEQFF. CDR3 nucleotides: TGTGCCAGCTCACCACAGGCAGGGACCCAATCCTACAATGAGCAGTTCTTC. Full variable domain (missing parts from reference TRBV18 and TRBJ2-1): NAGVMQNPRHLVRRRGQEARLRCSPMKGHSHVYWYRQLPEEGLKFMVYLQKENIIDESGMPKERFSAEFPKEGPSILRIQQVVRGDSAAYFCASSPQAGTQSYNEQFFGPGTRLTVL.

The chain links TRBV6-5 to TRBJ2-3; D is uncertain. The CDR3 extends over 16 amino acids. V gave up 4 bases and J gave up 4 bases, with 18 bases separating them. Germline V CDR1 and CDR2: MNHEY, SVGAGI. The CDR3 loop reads CASSSKWTGRADTQYF. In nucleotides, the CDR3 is TGTGCCAGCAGTTCGAAGTGGACCGGCCGGGCAGATACGCAGTATTTT.

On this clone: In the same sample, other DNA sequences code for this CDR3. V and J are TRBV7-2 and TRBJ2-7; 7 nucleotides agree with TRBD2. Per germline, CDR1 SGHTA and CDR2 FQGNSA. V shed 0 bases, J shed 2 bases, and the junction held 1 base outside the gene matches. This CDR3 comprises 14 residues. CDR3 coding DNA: TGTGCCAGCAGCTTAGCGGGAGGGCCCTACGAGCAGTACTTC. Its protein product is CASSLAGGPYEQYF. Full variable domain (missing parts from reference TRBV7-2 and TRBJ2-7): GAGVSQSPSNKVTEKGKDVELRCDPISGHTALYWYRQSLGQGLEFLIYFQGNSAPDKSGLPSDRFSAERTGGSVSTLTIQRTQQEDSAVYLCASSLAGGPYEQYFGPGTRLTVT.

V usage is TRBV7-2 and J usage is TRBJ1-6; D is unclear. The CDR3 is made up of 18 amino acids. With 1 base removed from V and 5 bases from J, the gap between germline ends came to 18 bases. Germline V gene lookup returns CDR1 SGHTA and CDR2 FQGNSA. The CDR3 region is CASSLGLGRRVDNSPLHF. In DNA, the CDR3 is TGTGCCAGCAGCTTAGGTTTAGGACGTAGAGTTGATAATTCACCCCTCCACTTT.

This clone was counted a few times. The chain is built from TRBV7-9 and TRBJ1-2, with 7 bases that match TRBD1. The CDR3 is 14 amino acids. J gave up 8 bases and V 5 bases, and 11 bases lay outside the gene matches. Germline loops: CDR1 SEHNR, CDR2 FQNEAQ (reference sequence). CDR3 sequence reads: CASSRGGRVLGYTF. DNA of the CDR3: TGTGCCAGCAGCAGAGGGGGCAGGGTCTTAGGCTACACCTTC.

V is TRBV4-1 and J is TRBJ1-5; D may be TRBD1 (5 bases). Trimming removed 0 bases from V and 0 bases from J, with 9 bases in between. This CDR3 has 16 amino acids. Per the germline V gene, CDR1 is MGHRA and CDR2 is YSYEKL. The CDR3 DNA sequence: TGCGCCAGCAGCCAAGATGGACAATATAGCAATCAGCCCCAGCATTTT. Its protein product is CASSQDGQYSNQPQHF.

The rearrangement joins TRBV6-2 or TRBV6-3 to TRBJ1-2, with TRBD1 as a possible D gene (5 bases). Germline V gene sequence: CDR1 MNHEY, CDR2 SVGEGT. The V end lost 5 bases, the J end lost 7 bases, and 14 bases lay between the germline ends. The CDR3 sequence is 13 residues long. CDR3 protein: CASSPSPGGGYTF. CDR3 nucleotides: TGTGCCAGCAGTCCAAGCCCCGGGGGTGGCTACACCTTC.

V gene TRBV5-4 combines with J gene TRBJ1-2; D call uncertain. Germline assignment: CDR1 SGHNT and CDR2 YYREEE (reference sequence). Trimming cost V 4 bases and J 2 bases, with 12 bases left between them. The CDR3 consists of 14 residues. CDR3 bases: TGTGCCAGCAGCCCCCGACCGCCCAACTATGGCTACACCTTC. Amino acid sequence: CASSPRPPNYGYTF.

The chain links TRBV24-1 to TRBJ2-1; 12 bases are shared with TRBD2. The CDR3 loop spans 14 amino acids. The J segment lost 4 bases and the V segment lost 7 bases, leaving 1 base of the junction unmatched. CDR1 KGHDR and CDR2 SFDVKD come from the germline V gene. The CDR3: CATRTSGGYNEQFF. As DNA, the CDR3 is TGTGCCACCAGGACTAGCGGGGGTTACAATGAGCAGTTCTTC.

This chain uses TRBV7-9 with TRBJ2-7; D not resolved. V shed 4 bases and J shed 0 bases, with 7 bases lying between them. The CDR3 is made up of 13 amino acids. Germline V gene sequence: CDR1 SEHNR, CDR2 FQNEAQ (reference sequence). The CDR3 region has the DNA TGTGCCAGCAGCTACAAGGACTCCTACGAGCAGTACTTC. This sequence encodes CASSYKDSYEQYF. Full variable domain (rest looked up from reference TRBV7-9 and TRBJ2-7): DTGVSQNPRHKITKRGQNVTFRCDPISEHNRLYWYRQTLGQGPEFLTYFQNEAQLEKSRLLSDRFSAERPKGSFSTLEIQRTEQGDSAMYLCASSYKDSYEQYFGPGTRLTVT.